This TCR beta chain was sequenced for a study of blood T cell repertoires in COVID-19. The sample holds one count of this clone. The CDR3 has 16 residues. In germline, CDR1 is SNHLY, CDR2 FYNNEI. The V and J ends lost 5 bases and 7 bases, in that order; junction bases with no gene match: 9. TCRdb's copy holds only in-frame clones and misses some; the assay was immunoSEQ multiplex PCR. This table holds roughly 100,000 clones, 85% to 90% found once. The sample consisted of peripheral blood. This receptor was obtained from a human donor in a cohort sampled during active COVID-19. This chain connects TRBV2 to TRBJ2-1, with TRBD2 matching 12 bases. The CDR3 sequence is CASSPQLAGGLNEQFF. The CDR3 DNA follows: TGTGCCAGCAGTCCCCAACTAGCGGGGGGCCTTAATGAGCAGTTCTTC.